The 5 T cell receptor beta chains below all came from one sample that was sequenced in a study of blood T cell repertoires in COVID-19 (dated by TCRdb to about 2020). To prepare the library, the immunoSEQ multiplex PCR assay was applied. In TCRdb, the immuneACCESS table is reduced to in-frame sequences with V and J assigned. These tables do not hold every clone; where another copy was compared, an unresolved V gene accounts for under half, and the others remain unexplained. For this sample the table gives about 350,000 clones, of which approximately 89% were detected only once. Under 5% of the sample goes to the ten largest clones. The sequenced material came from peripheral blood. The receptors shown here come from a woman in her sixties or seventies with COVID-19, enrolled during active disease.

This clone appeared many times. The genes are TRBV10-1 and TRBJ1-1; TRBD1 might be the D (6 bases). Per germline, CDR1 WNHNN and CDR2 SYGVQD (reference sequence). The CDR3 totals 14 residues. With 7 bases removed from V and 5 bases from J, the gap between germline ends came to 17 bases. CDR3 coding DNA: TGCGCCAGCAATACACAGGGCAGGAGGACTGAAGCTTTCTTT. Translated, it gives CASNTQGRRTEAFF.

This clone came up once. This sequence may be a read error, since a much larger clone differs from it by one base. This chain connects TRBV5-6 to TRBJ2-7; no clear D. This CDR3 has 12 residues. Germline loops: CDR1 SGHDT, CDR2 YYEEEE. V lost 0 bases to trimming and J lost 7 bases, with 8 bases between them. CDR3 loop: CASSLAMREQYF. Here the CDR3 DNA reads TGTGCCAGCAGCTTGGCTATGAGGGAGCAGTACTTC.

J is TRBJ2-2 and V is TRBV9, with D possibly matching TRBD2 (7 bases). V lost 2 bases, J lost 0 bases, and 11 bases lay in between. There are 16 residues in the CDR3. The germline CDR1 and CDR2 sequences are SGDLS and YYNGEE. CDR3 protein: CASSVLGGANTGELFF. For the CDR3, the DNA is TGTGCCAGCAGCGTCTTAGGGGGGGCGAACACCGGGGAGCTGTTTTTT.

This sequence joins TRBV6-1 and TRBJ2-7, with 9 bases identical to TRBD1. Germline V gives CDR1 MNHNS, CDR2 SASEGT. The CDR3 consists of 16 residues. With V trimmed by 4 bases and J by 2 bases, 9 bases remained unmatched. CDR3: CASSGMGQGGTYEQYF. Here the CDR3 DNA reads TGTGCCAGCAGTGGGATGGGACAGGGTGGAACCTACGAGCAGTACTTC.

This clone was picked up one time. This rearrangement joins TRBV9 to TRBJ1-1; D may be TRBD1 (6 bases). The V end lost 3 bases, the J end lost 12 bases, and 18 bases lay between the germline ends. This CDR3 spans 13 amino acids. CDR1 and CDR2 (germline): SGDLS, YYNGEE. The CDR3 here is CASSADFRDTTFF. The CDR3 DNA sequence: TGTGCCAGCAGCGCTGACTTCCGGGACACAACTTTCTTT.